The rows below give T cell receptor beta chains drawn from one sample of a study of persistence of HIV-infected CD4 T cells. These receptors have no known antigen. Sequencing was performed with immunoSEQ multiplex PCR; in TCRdb, only in-frame clones are kept and a portion is missing. The table has tens of thousands of clones, around 89% seen once. The specimen comprised CD4+ T cells sorted from PBMCs after approximately 20-hour stimulation, sampled from a patient who received antiretroviral therapy. These receptors originate from an adult woman with HIV who was CMV-seropositive. CDR3s include the opening cysteine and the closing phenylalanine or tryptophan. D genes are given only for firm matches. Size is omitted from some rows. Given values are once, few, many or a class for expanded clones.

clone_size	d_call	v_call	j_call	cdr3_aa	cdr3_nt
NA	TRBD1	TRBV7-8	TRBJ1-2	CASSLDRGLYGYTF	TGTGCCAGCAGCTTAGACAGGGGGCTTTATGGCTACACCTTC
once	NA	TRBV19	TRBJ1-3	CASSIATGQAGNTIYF	TGTGCCAGTAGTATAGCTACAGGGCAGGCCGGAAACACCATATATTTT
NA	NA	TRBV24-1	TRBJ2-1	CATSDSGRRNNEQFF	TGTGCCACCAGTGACTCCGGGCGCAGGAACAATGAGCAGTTCTTC
NA	TRBD2	TRBV11-2	TRBJ2-3	CASSLRSSGGAGTDTQYF	TGTGCCAGCAGCCTTCGAAGTAGCGGGGGGGCGGGCACAGATACGCAGTATTTT
NA	TRBD1	TRBV2	TRBJ2-4	CASSEDRGFTVAKNIQYF	TGTGCCAGCAGTGAGGACAGGGGGTTCACCGTAGCCAAAAACATTCAGTACTTC
NA	NA	TRBV19	TRBJ2-3	CASSLREGTQSTDTQYF	TGTGCCAGTAGTCTACGCGAAGGGACCCAAAGCACAGATACGCAGTATTTT
NA	TRBD2	TRBV19	TRBJ2-1	CASSIGPQLAGGRNEQFF	TGTGCCAGTAGTATAGGTCCCCAACTAGCGGGGGGGCGGAATGAGCAGTTCTTC
once	TRBD1	TRBV27	TRBJ1-1	CASSLNGRGFTEAFF	TGTGCCAGCAGTTTAAACGGCAGGGGGTTCACTGAAGCTTTCTTT
few	NA	TRBV7-9	TRBJ1-1	CASSLGGAGTEAFF	TGTGCCAGCAGCTTAGGCGGGGCGGGCACTGAAGCTTTCTTT
NA	TRBD1	TRBV19	TRBJ1-4	CASSDGQGPNEKLFF	TGTGCCAGTAGTGACGGACAGGGGCCTAATGAAAAACTGTTTTTT
NA	TRBD1	TRBV9	TRBJ2-5	CASSGGQGYETQYF	TGTGCCAGCAGCGGAGGACAGGGCTATGAGACCCAGTACTTC
NA	NA	TRBV13	TRBJ1-4	CASSLYTATNEKLFF	TGTGCCAGCAGCCTGTACACAGCAACTAATGAAAAACTGTTTTTT
NA	TRBD1	TRBV18	TRBJ1-2	CASSPQGTVANYGYTF	TGTGCCAGCTCACCACAAGGGACAGTAGCTAACTATGGCTACACCTTC
NA	TRBD2	TRBV7-7	TRBJ2-5	CASSLERGGRGGTQYF	TGTGCCAGCAGCTTGGAGCGGGGGGGCCGCGGTGGGACCCAGTACTTC
NA	NA	TRBV19	TRBJ2-7	CASSPGGAWSYEQYF	TGTGCCAGTAGTCCAGGGGGGGCCTGGTCCTACGAGCAGTACTTC
once	NA	TRBV19	TRBJ1-4	CASSIEGGGRDEKLFF	TGTGCCAGTAGTATAGAGGGAGGGGGGCGAGATGAAAAACTGTTTTTT